These T cell receptor beta chains were read from a single sample in a study of blood T cells in healthy people across ages. Using its own MiXCR run on the 5' RACE reads, TCRdb lists one record per CDR3 protein. The sample has around 520,000 distinct CDR3 sequences; roughly a quarter are singletons. This same sample was also taken into another study, of T cells of mothers and their children.

The sample consisted of blood. These receptors originate from a boy aged 2 to 9 in good health. CDR3s leave out the opening cysteine and the closing phenylalanine or tryptophan. Fields, in order: J gene, V gene, CDR3 protein.

j_gene: TRBJ1-1; v_gene: TRBV7-9; CDR3aa: AATGQGNTEAF
j_gene: TRBJ2-3; v_gene: TRBV29-1; CDR3aa: SVARGRGDTQY
j_gene: TRBJ2-1; v_gene: TRBV27; CDR3aa: ASSFGTGIYNEQF
j_gene: TRBJ2-1; v_gene: TRBV7-2; CDR3aa: ASSPSGWDSYNEQF
j_gene: TRBJ2-6; v_gene: TRBV6-5; CDR3aa: ASSYQGTGANVLT
j_gene: NA; v_gene: TRBV11-2; CDR3aa: AGPTEQEGSYEQY
j_gene: TRBJ2-4; v_gene: TRBV7-8; CDR3aa: ASSRPEGAGNIQY
j_gene: TRBJ2-7; v_gene: TRBV11-2; CDR3aa: ASSLLGGSYEQY
j_gene: TRBJ2-1; v_gene: TRBV2; CDR3aa: AGMTPSSYNEQF
j_gene: TRBJ2-1; v_gene: TRBV7-2; CDR3aa: ASSPDRAAYNEQF
j_gene: TRBJ2-5; v_gene: TRBV5-6; CDR3aa: ASSSVVGLQETQY
j_gene: TRBJ2-5; v_gene: TRBV19; CDR3aa: ASSGTRSETQY
j_gene: TRBJ2-3; v_gene: TRBV28; CDR3aa: ASVSRDTQY
j_gene: TRBJ2-2; v_gene: TRBV6-5; CDR3aa: AGAPGQDTGELF
j_gene: TRBJ2-5; v_gene: TRBV12-3/TRBV12-4; CDR3aa: ASSLFRETQY
j_gene: TRBJ2-4; v_gene: TRBV6-5; CDR3aa: ASSPSGSTSAKNIQY
j_gene: TRBJ2-7; v_gene: TRBV5-1; CDR3aa: ASGPTSGRPSYEQY
j_gene: TRBJ2-5; v_gene: TRBV5-1; CDR3aa: ASSLGPDRETQY
j_gene: TRBJ2-2; v_gene: TRBV14; CDR3aa: ASSQSLSGELF
j_gene: NA; v_gene: TRBV7-2; CDR3aa: ASSLWTSGENEQF
j_gene: TRBJ1-4; v_gene: TRBV7-9; CDR3aa: ASSPGHGKLF
j_gene: TRBJ2-1; v_gene: TRBV25-1; CDR3aa: ASREKSSYNEQF
j_gene: TRBJ2-7; v_gene: TRBV19; CDR3aa: ASSFAGTAPYEQY
j_gene: TRBJ2-1; v_gene: TRBV6-2/TRBV6-3; CDR3aa: ASSYFSYNEQF
j_gene: TRBJ2-7; v_gene: TRBV10-3; CDR3aa: AISGNGEGQY
j_gene: TRBJ1-2; v_gene: TRBV10-3; CDR3aa: AITGGDGYT